The source of this TCR beta chain is a study of T cells in localized non-small cell lung cancer. To note about this clone: Its antigen is still unknown.

The CDR3 is 14 amino acids. The V end lost 6 bases, the J end lost 7 bases, and 16 bases lay between the germline ends. CDR1 is MNHNS and CDR2 is SASEGT in the germline V gene. Clones were read by immunoSEQ multiplex PCR, and TCRdb kept only the in-frame ones, dropping some. The table lists tens of thousands of clones, about 78% of them singletons. Study-wide results and caveats: Only one tumor region went through sequencing, so heterogeneity may still be there. Median detection of top 100 tumor clones in adjacent lung was roughly 61 clones.

This sequence originates from a male donor older than 55 with stage II squamous cell lung carcinoma. The chain links TRBV6-1 to TRBJ1-5, with D maybe TRBD1 (5 bases). The sequencing used peripheral blood, collected before any cancer treatment. Here the CDR3 DNA reads TGTGCCAGCAGAGAGACAGTTTGGGGCCAGCCCCAGCATTTT. It yields the protein CASRETVWGQPQHF.